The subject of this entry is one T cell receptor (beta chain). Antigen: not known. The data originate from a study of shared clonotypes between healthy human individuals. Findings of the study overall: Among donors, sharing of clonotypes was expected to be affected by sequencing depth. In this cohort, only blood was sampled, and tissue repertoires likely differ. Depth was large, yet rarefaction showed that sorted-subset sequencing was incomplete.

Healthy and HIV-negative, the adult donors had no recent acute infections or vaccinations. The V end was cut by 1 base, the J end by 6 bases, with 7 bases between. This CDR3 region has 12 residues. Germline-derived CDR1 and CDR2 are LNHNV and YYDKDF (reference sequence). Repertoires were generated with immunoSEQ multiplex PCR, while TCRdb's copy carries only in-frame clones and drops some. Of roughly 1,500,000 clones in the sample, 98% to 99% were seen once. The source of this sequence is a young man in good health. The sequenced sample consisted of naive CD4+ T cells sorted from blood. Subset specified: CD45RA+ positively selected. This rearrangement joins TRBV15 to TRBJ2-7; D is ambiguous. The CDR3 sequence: CATSRVGSEQYF. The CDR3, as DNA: TGTGCCACCAGCAGAGTTGGTTCCGAGCAGTACTTC. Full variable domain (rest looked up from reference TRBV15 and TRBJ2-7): DAMVIQNPRYQVTQFGKPVTLSCSQTLNHNVMYWYQQKSSQAPKLLFHYYDKDFNNEADTPDNFQSRRPNTSFCFLDIRSPGLGDTAMYLCATSRVGSEQYFGPGTRLTVT.